These T cell receptor beta chains were read from a single sample in a study of technical replicates of blood from several donors. Clones were read by immunoSEQ multiplex PCR, and TCRdb kept only the in-frame ones, dropping some. The table has approximately 64,000 clones, about 90% seen once. Input material: PBMCs. The receptors stem from a human donor in good health. Some clones in this sample may be carry-over from other donors' samples. The CDR3 runs from the conserved cysteine through the conserved F or W. Each record gives: V gene, CDR3 length, clone size, J gene, D gene, CDR3 protein, CDR3 DNA. The D gene is left open where the match is weak. Clone size, where shown, is once, few, many, or a class for clones that have expanded.

TRBV19,18,.,TRBJ2-3,TRBD2,CASSPRTSGKGGADTQYF,TGTGCCAGTAGTCCCCGGACTAGCGGGAAGGGGGGAGCAGATACGCAGTATTTT
TRBV10-3,12,few,TRBJ1-1,.,CASIRENTEAFF,TGTGCCAGCATCCGGGAGAACACTGAAGCTTTCTTT
TRBV6-5,15,.,TRBJ1-2,.,CASSHPREGVYGYTF,TGTGCCAGCAGCCACCCCCGGGAGGGTGTCTATGGCTACACCTTC
TRBV28,15,once,TRBJ2-6,.,CASSFGDPGANVLTF,TGTGCCAGCAGTTTCGGGGATCCTGGGGCCAACGTCCTGACTTTC
TRBV5-4,14,.,TRBJ2-7,TRBD2,CASSSTGTSYEQYF,TGTGCCAGCAGTTCGACCGGGACTAGCTACGAGCAGTACTTC
TRBV7-9,16,.,TRBJ2-1,TRBD1,CASSFLDRTGYNEQFF,TGTGCCAGCAGCTTCCTGGACAGGACAGGGTACAATGAGCAGTTCTTC
TRBV6-6,15,.,TRBJ2-3,TRBD2,CASRTGLAGTDTQYF,TGTGCCAGCAGGACCGGACTAGCGGGAACAGATACGCAGTATTTT
TRBV7-2,15,.,TRBJ2-1,TRBD2,CASTTPVAGDNEQFF,TGTGCCAGCACCACGCCGGTAGCGGGGGACAATGAGCAGTTCTTC
TRBV15,12,.,TRBJ2-7,.,CATSRGYVEQYF,TGTGCCACCAGCAGGGGCTATGTCGAGCAGTACTTC
TRBV19,14,.,TRBJ1-6,TRBD1,CASSIATGGSPLHF,TGTGCCAGTAGTATTGCGACAGGGGGTTCACCCCTCCACTTT
TRBV4-1,17,.,TRBJ2-7,.,CASSQDYRVERTYEQYF,TGCGCCAGCAGCCAAGATTATAGAGTCGAGCGGACCTACGAGCAGTACTTC
TRBV6-6,14,.,TRBJ1-1,.,CASSYVQGSTEAFF,TGTGCCAGCAGTTATGTACAGGGATCCACTGAAGCTTTCTTT
TRBV7-2,15,.,TRBJ1-1,.,CASSLQGREDTEAFF,TGTGCCAGCAGTTTACAGGGTAGGGAGGACACTGAAGCTTTCTTT
TRBV18,14,.,TRBJ1-5,.,CASSQGQKNQPQHF,TGTGCCAGCTCCCAAGGACAGAAAAATCAGCCCCAGCATTTT
TRBV7-3,15,.,TRBJ1-2,.,CASSFGLGGESGYTF,TGTGCCAGCAGCTTCGGCCTGGGGGGGGAGAGTGGCTACACCTTC
TRBV11-1,15,.,TRBJ2-1,TRBD1,CASSKGQGRYNEQFF,TGTGCCAGCAGCAAGGGACAGGGGCGCTACAATGAGCAGTTCTTC
TRBV5-1,14,.,TRBJ2-5,.,CASSLVATQETQYF,TGCGCCAGCAGCTTGGTAGCGACCCAAGAGACCCAGTACTTC
TRBV30,14,.,TRBJ2-5,.,CAWSVGTVSKTQYF,TGTGCCTGGAGTGTAGGGACTGTTTCGAAGACCCAGTACTTC
TRBV5-6,19,.,TRBJ2-5,TRBD2,CASSSMGLAGGPTQETQYF,TGTGCCAGCAGCTCAATGGGGCTAGCGGGGGGGCCGACCCAAGAGACCCAGTACTTC
TRBV6-1,13,.,TRBJ2-5,.,CASSRGGQETQYF,TGTGCCAGCAGCCGGGGAGGCCAAGAGACCCAGTACTTC
TRBV2,15,.,TRBJ2-1,TRBD2,CASKGTSGRINEQFF,TGTGCCAGCAAAGGGACTAGCGGGAGAATAAATGAGCAGTTCTTC
TRBV7-2,15,.,TRBJ2-2,.,CASSFSRANTGELFF,TGTGCCAGCAGCTTTTCACGGGCGAACACCGGGGAGCTGTTTTTT
TRBV21-1,19,.,TRBJ2-7,.,CASSKAGRQGIDCSYEQYF,TGTGCCAGCAGCAAAGCGGGTCGGCAGGGGATCGATTGCTCCTACGAGCAGTACTTC
TRBV29-1,14,.,TRBJ2-5,TRBD1,CSVEPDDRGWTQYF,TGCAGCGTTGAACCGGACGACAGGGGGTGGACCCAGTACTTC
TRBV6-1,17,.,TRBJ1-5,TRBD1,CASSEALPRDRGQPQHF,TGTGCCAGCAGTGAAGCGCTTCCCCGGGACAGGGGTCAGCCCCAGCATTTT
TRBV5-6,12,.,TRBJ2-1,TRBD2,CASSLSGRQQFF,TGTGCCAGCAGCTTGAGCGGGAGGCAGCAGTTCTTC
TRBV25-1,13,.,TRBJ2-7,.,CASSDRVRNEQYF,TGTGCCAGCAGTGACAGGGTAAGGAACGAGCAGTACTTC
TRBV7-9,15,.,TRBJ2-5,.,CASSSVQDTRETQYF,TGTGCCAGCAGCTCGGTACAGGATACCCGGGAGACCCAGTACTTC
TRBV18,14,once,TRBJ1-1,TRBD1,CASSRGQGDTEAFF,TGTGCCAGCTCACGGGGACAGGGGGACACTGAAGCTTTCTTT
TRBV7-8,12,.,TRBJ2-7,.,CASSITLYEQYF,TGTGCCAGCAGCATAACTTTATACGAGCAGTACTTC
TRBV9,15,.,TRBJ1-6,.,CASSAIQERGSPLHF,TGTGCCAGCAGCGCAATACAGGAAAGGGGATCACCCCTCCACTTT
TRBV9,12,.,TRBJ2-7,.,CASSKREGEQYF,TGTGCCAGCAGCAAGAGGGAAGGCGAGCAGTACTTC
TRBV27,17,.,TRBJ2-7,TRBD1,CASTRASTRTGSYEQYF,TGTGCCAGCACCCGCGCCAGCACCCGGACAGGGTCCTACGAGCAGTACTTC
TRBV5-1,16,.,TRBJ2-1,TRBD2,CASSLEGTSGGGEQFF,TGCGCCAGCAGCTTGGAAGGGACTAGCGGGGGGGGAGAGCAGTTCTTC
TRBV6-5,15,.,TRBJ2-7,TRBD1,CASSYQGTGTYEQYF,TGTGCCAGCAGTTACCAGGGGACAGGGACCTACGAGCAGTACTTC
TRBV5-1,18,.,TRBJ2-6,TRBD2,CASSLRLAGVAGANVLTF,TGCGCCAGCAGCTTGAGACTAGCGGGAGTCGCTGGGGCCAACGTCCTGACTTTC
TRBV7-9,14,.,TRBJ2-7,.,CASSLSTSWYEQYF,TGTGCCAGCAGCTTATCGACTAGTTGGTACGAGCAGTACTTC
TRBV20-1,11,.,TRBJ2-7,TRBD2,CSARTGREQYF,TGCAGTGCTAGAACCGGGAGGGAACAGTACTTC
TRBV18,15,.,TRBJ2-2,TRBD1,CASSQRQGAGGELFF,TGTGCCAGCTCACAAAGACAGGGGGCTGGCGGGGAGCTGTTTTTT
TRBV4-3,17,.,TRBJ2-1,TRBD2,CASSQSTSSGGAREQFF,TGCGCCAGCAGCCAAAGCACCTCTAGCGGGGGGGCGAGGGAGCAGTTCTTC
TRBV9,17,.,TRBJ1-3,.,CASSVQGHSLSGNTIYF,TGTGCCAGCAGCGTTCAGGGACATTCCCTCTCTGGAAACACCATATATTTT
TRBV4-2,15,.,TRBJ2-3,TRBD2,CASSRGAGGADTQYF,TGTGCCAGCAGCCGGGGGGCGGGAGGTGCAGATACGCAGTATTTT
TRBV2,16,few,TRBJ2-3,.,CASSDLRRINTDTQYF,TGTGCCAGCAGTGACTTGCGGAGGATAAACACAGATACGCAGTATTTT
TRBV5-4,16,.,TRBJ2-3,TRBD2,CASSSERGPSTDTQYF,TGTGCCAGCAGCTCCGAGCGGGGGCCCAGCACAGATACGCAGTATTTT